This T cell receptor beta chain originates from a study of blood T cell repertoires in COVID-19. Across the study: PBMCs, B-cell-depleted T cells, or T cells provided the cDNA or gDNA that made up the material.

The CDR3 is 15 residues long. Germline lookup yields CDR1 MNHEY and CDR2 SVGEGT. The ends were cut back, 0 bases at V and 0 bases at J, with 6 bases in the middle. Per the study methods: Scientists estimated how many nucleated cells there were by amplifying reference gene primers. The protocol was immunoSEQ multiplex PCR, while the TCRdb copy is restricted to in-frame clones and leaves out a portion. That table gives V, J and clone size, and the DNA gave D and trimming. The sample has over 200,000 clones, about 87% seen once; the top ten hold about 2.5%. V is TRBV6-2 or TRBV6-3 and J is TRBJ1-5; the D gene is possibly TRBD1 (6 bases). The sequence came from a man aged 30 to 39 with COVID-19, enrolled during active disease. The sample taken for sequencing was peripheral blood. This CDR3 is CASSYSRGSNQPQHF. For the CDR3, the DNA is TGTGCCAGCAGTTACTCCAGGGGTAGCAATCAGCCCCAGCATTTT.